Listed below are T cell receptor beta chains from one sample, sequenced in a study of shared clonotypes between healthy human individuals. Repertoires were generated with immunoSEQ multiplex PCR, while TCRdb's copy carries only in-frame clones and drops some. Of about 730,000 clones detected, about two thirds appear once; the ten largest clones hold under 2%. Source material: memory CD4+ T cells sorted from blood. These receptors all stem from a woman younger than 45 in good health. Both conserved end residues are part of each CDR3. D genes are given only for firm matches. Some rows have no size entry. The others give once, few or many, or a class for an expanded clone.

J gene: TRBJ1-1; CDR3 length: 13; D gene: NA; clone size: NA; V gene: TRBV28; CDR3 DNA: TGTGCCAGCAGTTTTCGGACGAACACTGAAGCTTTCTTT; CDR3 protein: CASSFRTNTEAFF
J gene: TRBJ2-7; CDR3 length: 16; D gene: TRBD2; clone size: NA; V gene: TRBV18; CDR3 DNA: TGTGCCAGCTCACCACGGACTAGCGGGAAGCTCTACGAGCAGTACTTC; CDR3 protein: CASSPRTSGKLYEQYF
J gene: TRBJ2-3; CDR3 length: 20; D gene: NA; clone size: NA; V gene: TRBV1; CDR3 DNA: TGCACCAGCAGCTCCCGACTAGCGGGAGTCCACCTTGTGAGCACAGATACGCAGTATTTT; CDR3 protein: CTSSSRLAGVHLVSTDTQYF
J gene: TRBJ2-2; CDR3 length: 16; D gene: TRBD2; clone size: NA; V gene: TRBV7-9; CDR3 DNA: TGTGCCAGCAGCGTCCCTAGCGGGAGAAGTGCCGGGGAGCTGTTTTTT; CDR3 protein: CASSVPSGRSAGELFF
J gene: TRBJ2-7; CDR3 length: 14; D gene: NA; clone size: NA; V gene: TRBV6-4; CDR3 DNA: TGTGCCAGCAGTGACAGGGAAAAAGCCTACGAGCAGTACTTC; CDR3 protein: CASSDREKAYEQYF
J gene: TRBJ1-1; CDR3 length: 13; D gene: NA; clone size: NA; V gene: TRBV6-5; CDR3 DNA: TGTGCCAGCAAAAGATCCCTGAACACTGAAGCTTTCTTT; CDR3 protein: CASKRSLNTEAFF
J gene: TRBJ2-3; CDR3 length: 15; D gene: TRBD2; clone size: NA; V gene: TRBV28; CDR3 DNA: TGTGCCAGCCAACGAGCGGGAGGGCCGGGGGATACGCAGTATTTT; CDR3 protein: CASQRAGGPGDTQYF
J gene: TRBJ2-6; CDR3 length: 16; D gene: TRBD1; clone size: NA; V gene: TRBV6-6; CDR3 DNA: TGTGCCAGCAGTCAACAGGGGATCTCTGGGGCCAACGTCCTGACTTTC; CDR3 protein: CASSQQGISGANVLTF
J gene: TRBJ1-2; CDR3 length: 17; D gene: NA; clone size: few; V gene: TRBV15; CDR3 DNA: TGTGCCACCAGCAGAGGACTGGGGCAGGGGATGGGCTATGGCTACACCTTC; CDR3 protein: CATSRGLGQGMGYGYTF
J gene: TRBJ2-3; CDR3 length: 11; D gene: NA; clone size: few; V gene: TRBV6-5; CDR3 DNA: TGTGCCAGCAGGAACGCAGATACGCAGTATTTT; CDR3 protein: CASRNADTQYF
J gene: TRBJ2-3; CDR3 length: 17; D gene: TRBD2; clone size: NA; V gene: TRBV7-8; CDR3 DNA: TGTGCCAGCAGCCTACAAGGGGTAGCGGGAGGCACGGATACGCAGTATTTT; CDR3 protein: CASSLQGVAGGTDTQYF
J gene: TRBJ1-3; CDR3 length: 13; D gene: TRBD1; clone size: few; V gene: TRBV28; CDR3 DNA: TGTGCCAGCAGTTTGGACAGGGCGCACACCATATATTTT; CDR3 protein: CASSLDRAHTIYF
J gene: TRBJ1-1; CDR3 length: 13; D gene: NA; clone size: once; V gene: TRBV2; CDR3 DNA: TGTGCCAGCAAAAGTGGCATGAACACTGAAGCTTTCTTT; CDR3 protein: CASKSGMNTEAFF
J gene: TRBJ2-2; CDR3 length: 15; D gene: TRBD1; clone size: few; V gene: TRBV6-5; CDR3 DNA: TGTGCCAGCAGTTACTCGGGACAGTACACCGGGGAGCTGTTTTTT; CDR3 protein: CASSYSGQYTGELFF
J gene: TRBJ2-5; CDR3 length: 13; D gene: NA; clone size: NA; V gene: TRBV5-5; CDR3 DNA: TGTGCCAGCAGCTTGACGGATCGGGAGACCCAGTACTTC; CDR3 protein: CASSLTDRETQYF
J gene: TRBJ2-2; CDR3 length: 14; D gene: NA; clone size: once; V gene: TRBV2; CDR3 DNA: TGTGCCAGCAGTGAACTCGGATACACCGGGGAGCTGTTTTTT; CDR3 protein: CASSELGYTGELFF
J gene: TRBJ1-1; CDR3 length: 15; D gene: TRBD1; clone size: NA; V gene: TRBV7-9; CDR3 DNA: TGTGCCAGCACCTTATCGGCAGGGGGGAAAACTGAAGCTTTCTTT; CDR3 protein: CASTLSAGGKTEAFF
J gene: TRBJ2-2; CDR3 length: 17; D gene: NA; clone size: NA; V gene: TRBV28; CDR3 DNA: TGTGCCAGCAGGATACAACCGGGACGGAGTAACACCGGGGAGCTGTTTTTT; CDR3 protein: CASRIQPGRSNTGELFF
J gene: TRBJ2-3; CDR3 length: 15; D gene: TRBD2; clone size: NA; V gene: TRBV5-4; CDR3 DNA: TGTGCCAGCAGCTCGACTAGCGGAGACACAGATACGCAGTATTTT; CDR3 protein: CASSSTSGDTDTQYF
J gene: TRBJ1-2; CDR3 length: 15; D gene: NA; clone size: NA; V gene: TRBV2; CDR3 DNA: TGTGCCAGCAGTGGGAACCGGGGTCTTGTCTATGGCTACACCTTC; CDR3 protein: CASSGNRGLVYGYTF